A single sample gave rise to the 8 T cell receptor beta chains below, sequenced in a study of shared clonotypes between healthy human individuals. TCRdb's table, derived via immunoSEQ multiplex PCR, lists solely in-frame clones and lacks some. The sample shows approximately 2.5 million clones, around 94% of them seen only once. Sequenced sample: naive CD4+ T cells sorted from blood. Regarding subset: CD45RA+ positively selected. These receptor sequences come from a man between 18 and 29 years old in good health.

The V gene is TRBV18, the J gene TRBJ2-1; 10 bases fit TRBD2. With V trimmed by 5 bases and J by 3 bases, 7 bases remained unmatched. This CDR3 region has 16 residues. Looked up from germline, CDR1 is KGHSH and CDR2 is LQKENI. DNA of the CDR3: TGTGCCAGCTCATCGGGACTAGCGAGAATCTACAATGAGCAGTTCTTC. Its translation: CASSSGLARIYNEQFF.

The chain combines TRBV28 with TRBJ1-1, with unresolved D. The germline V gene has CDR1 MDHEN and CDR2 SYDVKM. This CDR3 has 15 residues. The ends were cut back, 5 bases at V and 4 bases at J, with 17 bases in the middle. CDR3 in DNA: TGTGCCAGCAGTGGCCTTCGTAGGGCGGGCACTGAAGCTTTCTTT. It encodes CASSGLRRAGTEAFF.

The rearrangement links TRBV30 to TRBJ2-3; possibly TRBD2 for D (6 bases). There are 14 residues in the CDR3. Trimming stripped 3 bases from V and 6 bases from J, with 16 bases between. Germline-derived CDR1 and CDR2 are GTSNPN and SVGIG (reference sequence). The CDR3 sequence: CAWSGMGTGDTQYF. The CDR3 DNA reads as TGTGCCTGGAGCGGGATGGGGACTGGGGATACGCAGTATTTT.

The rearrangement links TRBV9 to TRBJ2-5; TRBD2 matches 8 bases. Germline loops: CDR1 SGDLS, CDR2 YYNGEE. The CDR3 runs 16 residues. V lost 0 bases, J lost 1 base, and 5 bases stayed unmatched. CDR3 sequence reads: CASSVATSGIQETQYF. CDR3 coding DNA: TGTGCCAGCAGCGTAGCTACTAGCGGAATCCAAGAGACCCAGTACTTC.

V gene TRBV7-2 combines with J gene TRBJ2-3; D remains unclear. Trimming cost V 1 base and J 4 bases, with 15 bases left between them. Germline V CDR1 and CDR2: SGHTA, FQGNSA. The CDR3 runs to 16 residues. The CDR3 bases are TGTGCCAGCAGCTTAGGAGAGACTGTAGAGGCAGATACGCAGTATTTT. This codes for CASSLGETVEADTQYF. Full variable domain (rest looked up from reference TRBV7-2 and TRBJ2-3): GAGVSQSPSNKVTEKGKDVELRCDPISGHTALYWYRQSLGQGLEFLIYFQGNSAPDKSGLPSDRFSAERTGGSVSTLTIQRTQQEDSAVYLCASSLGETVEADTQYFGPGTRLTVL.

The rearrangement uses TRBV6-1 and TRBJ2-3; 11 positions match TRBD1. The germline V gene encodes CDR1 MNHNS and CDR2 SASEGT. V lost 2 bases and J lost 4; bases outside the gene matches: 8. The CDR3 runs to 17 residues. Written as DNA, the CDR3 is TGTGCCAGCAGTGAATTTTCCCGGGACAGGGGGTCAGATACGCAGTATTTT. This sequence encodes CASSEFSRDRGSDTQYF.

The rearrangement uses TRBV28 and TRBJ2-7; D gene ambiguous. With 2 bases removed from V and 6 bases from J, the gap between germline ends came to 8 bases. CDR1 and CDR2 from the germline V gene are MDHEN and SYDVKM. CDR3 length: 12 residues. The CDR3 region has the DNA TGTGCCAGCAGTTTAAACGGACCCGAGCAGTACTTC. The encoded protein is CASSLNGPEQYF.

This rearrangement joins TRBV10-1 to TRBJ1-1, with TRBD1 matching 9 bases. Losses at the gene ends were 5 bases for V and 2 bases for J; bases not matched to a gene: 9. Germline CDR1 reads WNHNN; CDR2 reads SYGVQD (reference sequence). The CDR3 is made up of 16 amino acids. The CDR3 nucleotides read TGCGCCAGCAGTCACAGGGGGCCAGGGGGAAACACTGAAGCTTTCTTT. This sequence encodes CASSHRGPGGNTEAFF.